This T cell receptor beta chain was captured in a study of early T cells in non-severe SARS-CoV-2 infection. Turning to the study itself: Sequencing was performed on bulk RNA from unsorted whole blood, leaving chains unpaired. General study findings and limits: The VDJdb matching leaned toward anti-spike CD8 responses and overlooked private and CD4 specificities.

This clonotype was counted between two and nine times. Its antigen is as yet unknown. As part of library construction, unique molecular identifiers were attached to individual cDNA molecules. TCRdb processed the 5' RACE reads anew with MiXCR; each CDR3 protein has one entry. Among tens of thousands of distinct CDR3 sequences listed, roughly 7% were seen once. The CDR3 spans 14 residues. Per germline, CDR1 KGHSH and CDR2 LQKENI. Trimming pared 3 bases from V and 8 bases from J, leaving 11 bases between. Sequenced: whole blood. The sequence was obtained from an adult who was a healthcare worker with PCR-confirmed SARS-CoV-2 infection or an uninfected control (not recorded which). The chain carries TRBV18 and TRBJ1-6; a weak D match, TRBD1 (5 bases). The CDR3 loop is CASSPSEGDSPLHF. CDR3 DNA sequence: TGTGCCAGCTCACCTTCTGAAGGGGATTCACCCCTCCACTTT.